The 11 T cell receptor beta chains reported below all come from one sample, sequenced in a study of OX40 agonist ivuxolimab in advanced cancers. Profiling relied on immunoSEQ multiplex PCR, and the TCRdb table lists in-frame clones only, not all of them. The data show tens of thousands of clones, 85% seen once. The sample consisted of CD4+ or CD8+ T cells sorted from blood, taken in a trial of the OX40 agonist ivuxolimab. The origin of the receptors is an adult with an advanced solid tumor such as melanoma, head and neck, liver or kidney cancer.

The CDR3 nucleotides are TGTGCCAGCAGCTTAGTTTATCAACTAGCGAATTCCTCCTACGAGCAGTACTTC. Its protein is CASSLVYQLANSSYEQYF. This chain uses TRBV11-2 with TRBJ2-7, with TRBD2 matching 7 bases. From germline, CDR1 is SGHAT and CDR2 FQNNGV. The CDR3 has 18 amino acids. Trimming at V came to 1 base and at J to 0 bases, leaving 12 bases not matched to a gene.

The chain links TRBV28 to TRBJ2-7; TRBD2 aligns across 7 bases. This CDR3 has 13 amino acids. With 3 bases clipped from V and 3 bases from J, the junction kept 2 bases outside the gene matches. Germline V gene data show CDR1 as MDHEN and CDR2 as SYDVKM. The CDR3 loop reads CASSFGGNYEQYV. The CDR3 DNA is TGTGCCAGCAGTTTCGGGGGGAACTACGAGCAGTACGTC.

The genes are TRBV7-2 and TRBJ1-5; D possibly corresponds to TRBD1 (5 bases). Trimming removed 2 bases from V and 1 base from J, with 15 bases in between. CDR1 and CDR2 from the germline V gene are SGHTA and FQGNSA. CDR3 length: 17 amino acids. The CDR3 DNA follows: TGTGCCAGCAGCTTATACGGTTCGGGGGGGAGCAATCAGCCCCAGCATTTT. Its protein product is CASSLYGSGGSNQPQHF.

The rearrangement links TRBV18 to TRBJ2-7; perhaps TRBD2 as D (6 bases). CDR1 is KGHSH, CDR2 LQKENI, per germline. The germline V and J ends were trimmed by 3 bases and 3 bases, with 30 bases remaining between them. This CDR3 has 20 residues. The CDR3 reads CASSPSGAGPRDSSLYEQYF. As DNA, the CDR3 is TGTGCCAGCTCACCGTCCGGAGCCGGGCCCCGGGACTCATCACTCTACGAGCAGTACTTC. The variable domain in full, with the rest retrieved from reference TRBV18 and TRBJ2-7, is NAGVMQNPRHLVRRRGQEARLRCSPMKGHSHVYWYRQLPEEGLKFMVYLQKENIIDESGMPKERFSAEFPKEGPSILRIQQVVRGDSAAYFCASSPSGAGPRDSSLYEQYFGPGTRLTVT.

V gene TRBV7-3 combines with J gene TRBJ2-1; 10 bases are shared with TRBD2. CDR3 size: 15 residues. Trimming cost V 5 bases and J 2 bases; bases outside gene matches: 3. Germline CDR1 SGHTA, CDR2 FQGTGA. CDR3 coding DNA: TGTGCCAGCAGCCCAGGACTAGCGGCCTACAATGAGCAGTTCTTC. Amino acids: CASSPGLAAYNEQFF.

The genes are TRBV11-1 and TRBJ2-7, with 7 bases that match TRBD2. CDR1 SGHAT and CDR2 FQDESV come from the germline V gene (reference sequence). The CDR3 extends over 15 amino acids. V shed 5 bases, J shed 2 bases, and the junction held 9 bases outside the gene matches. The CDR3 region is CASSPRSGITYEQYF. The CDR3 region has the DNA TGTGCCAGCAGCCCCCGCAGCGGGATTACCTACGAGCAGTACTTC.

This clone is a singleton in its sample. The chain is built from TRBV2 and TRBJ2-3; D ambiguous. The CDR3 contains 16 residues. Germline V gene sequence: CDR1 SNHLY, CDR2 FYNNEI. Trimming took off 11 bases at V and 6 bases at J, with 27 bases between the two ends. CDR3 region: CALHRRNGAIEDTQYF. Written as DNA, the CDR3 is TGTGCCCTCCATAGGCGAAACGGCGCTATAGAGGATACGCAGTATTTT.

This chain links TRBV6-5 with TRBJ2-3, with D perhaps given as TRBD1 or TRBD2 (5 bases each). From germline, CDR1 is MNHEY and CDR2 SVGAGI. Trimming removed 6 bases at V and 1 base at J, with 14 bases between. CDR3 length: 15 residues. As DNA, the CDR3 is TGTGCCAGCAGCCCCGGGACCGCGGGCACAGATACGCAGTATTTT. This gives the protein CASSPGTAGTDTQYF.

The chain is built from TRBV18 and TRBJ2-5; D might be TRBD2 (6 bases). From germline, CDR1 is KGHSH and CDR2 LQKENI. The length of the CDR3 is 15 residues. Trimming shortened V by 3 bases and J by 9 bases, and 20 bases separated the two germline ends. In DNA form, the CDR3 reads TGTGCCAGCTCACCCGCCGGGGCGGGGAAGAGAGCCCAGTACTTC. Its protein product is CASSPAGAGKRAQYF.

This clone was counted between two and nine times. This chain joins TRBV28 and TRBJ2-7; D is uncertain. The CDR3 is 11 residues long. V lost 6 bases to trimming and J lost 2 bases, with 5 bases between them. Germline V gene data show CDR1 as MDHEN and CDR2 as SYDVKM. DNA for the CDR3: TGTGCCAGCAGCCACACCTACGAGCAGTACTTC. Translation: CASSHTYEQYF.

The V call is TRBV30, the J call TRBJ1-1; 10 positions match TRBD1. The CDR3 length is 18 residues. V lost 0 bases, J lost 1 base, and 11 bases stayed unmatched. Germline V gene sequence: CDR1 GTSNPN, CDR2 SVGIG (reference sequence). For the CDR3, the DNA is TGTGCCTGGAGTGTACTGGGACAGGGGACACAAGAGAACACTGAAGCTTTCTTT. It translates to CAWSVLGQGTQENTEAFF.